These 7 T cell receptor beta chains came from one sample sequenced in a study of cytomegalovirus exposure and HLA in healthy donors. Primers included in the PCR were 60 Vbeta and 13 Jbeta primers. Repertoires were generated with immunoSEQ multiplex PCR, while TCRdb's copy carries only in-frame clones and drops some. The sample records some 200,000 clones, roughly 79% being singletons. Sequenced: PBMCs. The receptors were sampled from a woman aged 25 to 45 in good health and CMV-seropositive.

The chain links TRBV28 to TRBJ1-1; no clear D. V lost 4 bases to trimming and J lost 5 bases, with 8 bases between them. The CDR3 covers 12 residues. Germline V gives CDR1 MDHEN, CDR2 SYDVKM. CDR3 DNA: TGTGCCAGCAGTTCTCAGGTTACTGAAGCTTTCTTT. Its protein is CASSSQVTEAFF.

The CDR3 protein is CASSHTRPSNEKLFF. The CDR3 DNA is TGTGCCAGCAGCCACACCAGGCCGTCTAATGAAAAACTGTTTTTT. V gene TRBV7-9 combines with J gene TRBJ1-4; D is unclear. Germline CDR1 reads SEHNR; CDR2 reads FQNEAQ (reference sequence). V lost 5 bases, J lost 3 bases, and 13 bases lay in between. The CDR3 extends over 15 amino acids.

In this sample, this clone turned up once. The chain carries TRBV4-3 and TRBJ1-1, with TRBD1 as a possible D gene (5 bases). The V gene lost 4 bases and the J gene lost 1 base, with 16 bases spanning the gap. Germline V gene sequence: CDR1 LGHNA, CDR2 YSLEER. The CDR3 runs to 16 residues. CDR3 DNA: TGCGCCAGCAGCCGTAGAGCGGGACGGCAGAACACTGAAGCTTTCTTT. Translated: CASSRRAGRQNTEAFF.

This chain connects TRBV30 to TRBJ1-1; D is undetermined. The CDR3 consists of 15 residues. The germline V gene encodes CDR1 GTSNPN and CDR2 SVGIG (reference sequence). Between the trimmed V and J ends, which lost 5 bases and 10 bases, there was a span of 26 bases. CDR3 DNA sequence: TGTGCCTGGGACGAAGGAGTTGTAGCGTCTATAGGAGCTTTCTTT. Its translation: CAWDEGVVASIGAFF. The variable domain in full, with the rest retrieved from reference TRBV30 and TRBJ1-1, is SQTIHQWPATLVQPVGSPLSLECTVEGTSNPNLYWYRQAAGRGLQLLFYSVGIGQISSEVPQNLSASRPQDRQFILSSKKLLLSDSGFYLCAWDEGVVASIGAFFGQGTRLTVV.

A word on this clone: This CDR3 is also generated by other DNA sequences in the sample. The CDR3 loop is CASSVGSSYNSPLHF. The DNA for the CDR3 is TGTGCCAGCAGCGTAGGCAGCTCCTATAATTCACCCCTCCACTTT. The chain links TRBV9 to TRBJ1-6, with D unresolved. V was shortened by 0 bases and J by 0 bases, with 4 bases between the two germline ends. Germline CDR1 reads SGDLS; CDR2 reads YYNGEE. The CDR3 consists of 15 residues.

V is TRBV7-2 and J is TRBJ2-7; 11 nucleotides align to TRBD2. From germline, CDR1 is SGHTA and CDR2 FQGNSA. The length of the CDR3 is 14 residues. Trimming cost V 4 bases and J 6 bases; bases outside gene matches: 5. CDR3 sequence: CASSSSGRLGEQYF. Written as DNA, the CDR3 is TGTGCCAGCAGCTCTAGCGGGAGGCTTGGCGAGCAGTACTTC.

This chain connects TRBV10-1 to TRBJ2-1, with D maybe TRBD2 (7 bases). This CDR3 region has 13 residues. V lost 1 base and J 9 bases, leaving 10 bases between the germline ends. CDR1 is WNHNN and CDR2 is SYGVQD in the germline V gene (reference sequence). The CDR3 DNA reads as TGCGCCAGCAGTGAGTTGGGGGGGCGTGAGCAGTTCTTC. It translates to CASSELGGREQFF.